This T cell receptor beta chain appears in the sequencing data of a study of blood T cell repertoires in COVID-19. Looking at the study overall: Acute and convalescent COVID-19 samples came from the United States, Italy and Spain. Sources were T cells, B-cell-depleted T cells, or PBMCs; the material itself was cDNA or gDNA.

Germline CDR1 reads SEHNR; CDR2 reads FQNEAQ (reference sequence). This CDR3 spans 14 amino acids. The trim removed 4 bases at V and 4 bases at J, leaving 5 bases unmatched. In the authors' workflow: Researchers report that nucleated cell counts were estimated from reference gene primer amplification. Using immunoSEQ multiplex PCR, the repertoire was profiled, and TCRdb retains in-frame clones only, with some absent. The DNA gave D and trimming, while V, J and clone size come from that table. The data show 100,000 to 150,000 clones, 88% seen once. Sequenced: peripheral blood. The receptor was derived from a middle-aged man with acute or convalescent COVID-19. The chain couples TRBV7-9 to TRBJ2-7, with TRBD1 identical over 9 bases. The CDR3: CASSWGTGTYEQYF. The CDR3 DNA is TGTGCCAGCAGCTGGGGGACAGGGACTTACGAGCAGTACTTC.